These T cell receptor beta chains were read from a single sample in a study of T cell responses to AZD1222 COVID-19 vaccine. TCRdb's table, derived via immunoSEQ multiplex PCR, lists solely in-frame clones and lacks some. In the table there are roughly 260,000 clones, 90% to 95% of which are singletons. The source was peripheral blood, collected on day 0 of AZD1222 vaccination. These receptor sequences come from an adult in good health. CDR3s include the opening cysteine and the closing phenylalanine or tryptophan. The D gene is left open where the match is weak.

v_call: TRBV5-1; j_call: TRBJ1-1; d_call: NA; cdr3_aa: CASSLPSPMNTEAFF
v_call: TRBV19; j_call: TRBJ1-1; d_call: NA; cdr3_aa: CASSIASGTEAFF
v_call: TRBV6-5; j_call: TRBJ2-1; d_call: TRBD2; cdr3_aa: CASSYSTSGTDEQFF
v_call: TRBV6-5; j_call: TRBJ1-1; d_call: NA; cdr3_aa: CASSFGPGTEAFF
v_call: TRBV12-3/TRBV12-4; j_call: TRBJ1-1; d_call: NA; cdr3_aa: CASSPGPGGEAFF
v_call: TRBV6-4; j_call: TRBJ1-2; d_call: TRBD1; cdr3_aa: CARGRQGVCYGYTF
v_call: TRBV10-2; j_call: TRBJ1-5; d_call: TRBD1; cdr3_aa: CASSVTGTGNQPQHF
v_call: TRBV18; j_call: TRBJ2-3; d_call: TRBD2; cdr3_aa: CASSSLAGGADTQYF
v_call: TRBV20-1; j_call: TRBJ1-2; d_call: NA; cdr3_aa: CSASSGSSGYTF
v_call: TRBV2; j_call: TRBJ2-3; d_call: TRBD1; cdr3_aa: CASSDRTGGIPDTQYF
v_call: TRBV5-4; j_call: TRBJ2-2; d_call: NA; cdr3_aa: CASSFGGPSITGELFF
v_call: TRBV19; j_call: TRBJ1-2; d_call: TRBD1; cdr3_aa: CASTAGGTYYGYTF
v_call: TRBV19; j_call: TRBJ1-1; d_call: NA; cdr3_aa: CASSIGNTEAFF
v_call: TRBV10-3; j_call: TRBJ1-4; d_call: NA; cdr3_aa: CAIGKGTNEKLFF
v_call: TRBV2; j_call: TRBJ2-7; d_call: TRBD1; cdr3_aa: CASSWTGGREEQYF